One TCR beta chain is described in this entry. This sample is part of a study of cytomegalovirus exposure and HLA in healthy donors. CDR3 length: 14 residues. V was pared by 1 base and J by 2 bases, with 6 bases between. Germline V gives CDR1 LNHNV, CDR2 YYDKDF (reference sequence). In the PCR, 60 Vbeta and 13 Jbeta primers were used. TCRdb's table, derived via immunoSEQ multiplex PCR, lists solely in-frame clones and lacks some. There are 210,000 or so clones in the sample; over 70% occur only once, and 2.5% to 3.5% lies in the top ten. The material sequenced was PBMCs. The receptor was isolated from a woman between 55 and 75 years old in good health and CMV-seropositive. The chain couples TRBV15 to TRBJ1-5; no definite D call. The CDR3 is CATSRVQGNQPQHF. CDR3 coding DNA: TGTGCCACCAGCAGAGTCCAGGGCAATCAGCCCCAGCATTTT.